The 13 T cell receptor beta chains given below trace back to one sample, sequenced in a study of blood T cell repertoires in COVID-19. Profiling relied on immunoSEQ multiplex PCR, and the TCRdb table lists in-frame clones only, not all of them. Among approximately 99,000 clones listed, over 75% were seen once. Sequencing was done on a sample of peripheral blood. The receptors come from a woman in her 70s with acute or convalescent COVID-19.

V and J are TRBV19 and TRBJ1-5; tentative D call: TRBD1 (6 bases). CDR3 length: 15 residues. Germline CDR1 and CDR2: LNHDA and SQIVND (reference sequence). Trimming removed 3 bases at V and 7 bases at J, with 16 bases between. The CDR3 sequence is CASSISGQSGQPQHF. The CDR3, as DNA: TGTGCCAGTAGTATTTCAGGACAGTCGGGGCAGCCCCAGCATTTT. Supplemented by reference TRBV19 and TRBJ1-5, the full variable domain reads DGGITQSPKYLFRKEGQNVTLSCEQNLNHDAMYWYRQDPGQGLRLIYYSQIVNDFQKGDIAEGYSVSREKKESFPLTVTSAQKNPTAFYLCASSISGQSGQPQHFGDGTRLSIL.

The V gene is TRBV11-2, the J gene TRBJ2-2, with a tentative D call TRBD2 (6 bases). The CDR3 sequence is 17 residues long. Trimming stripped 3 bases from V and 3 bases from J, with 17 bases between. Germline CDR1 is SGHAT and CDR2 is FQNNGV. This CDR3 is CASSFGGGPIDTGELFF. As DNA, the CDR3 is TGTGCCAGCAGCTTCGGGGGAGGCCCTATTGACACCGGGGAGCTGTTTTTT. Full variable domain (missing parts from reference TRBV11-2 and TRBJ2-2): EAGVAQSPRYKIIEKRQSVAFWCNPISGHATLYWYQQILGQGPKLLIQFQNNGVVDDSQLPKDRFSAERLKGVDSTLKIQPAKLEDSAVYLCASSFGGGPIDTGELFFGEGSRLTVL.

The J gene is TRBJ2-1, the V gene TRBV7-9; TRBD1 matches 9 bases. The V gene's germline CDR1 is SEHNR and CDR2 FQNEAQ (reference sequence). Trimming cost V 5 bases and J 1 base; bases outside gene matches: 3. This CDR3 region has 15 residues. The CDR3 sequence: CASSPQGASYNEQFF. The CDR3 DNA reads TGTGCCAGCAGCCCACAGGGGGCATCCTACAATGAGCAGTTCTTC.

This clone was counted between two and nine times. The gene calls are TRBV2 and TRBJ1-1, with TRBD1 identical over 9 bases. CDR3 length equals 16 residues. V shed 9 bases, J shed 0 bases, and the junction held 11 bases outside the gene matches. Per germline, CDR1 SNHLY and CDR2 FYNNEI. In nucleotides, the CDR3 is TGTGCCAGTAACCCGACAGGGGGTAGGGTGAACACTGAAGCTTTCTTT. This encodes CASNPTGGRVNTEAFF.

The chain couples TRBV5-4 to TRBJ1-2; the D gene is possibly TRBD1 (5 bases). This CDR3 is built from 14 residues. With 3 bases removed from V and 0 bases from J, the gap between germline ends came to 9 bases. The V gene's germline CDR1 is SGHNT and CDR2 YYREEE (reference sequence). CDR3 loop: CASSYGQANYGYTF. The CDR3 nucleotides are TGTGCCAGCAGCTACGGACAAGCTAACTATGGCTACACCTTC.

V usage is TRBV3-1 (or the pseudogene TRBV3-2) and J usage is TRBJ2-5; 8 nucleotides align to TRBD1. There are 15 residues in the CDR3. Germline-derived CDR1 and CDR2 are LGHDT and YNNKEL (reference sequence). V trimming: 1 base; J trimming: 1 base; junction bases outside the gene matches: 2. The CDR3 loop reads CASSQGQGIQETQYF. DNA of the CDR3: TGTGCCAGCAGCCAAGGACAGGGGATCCAAGAGACCCAGTACTTC.

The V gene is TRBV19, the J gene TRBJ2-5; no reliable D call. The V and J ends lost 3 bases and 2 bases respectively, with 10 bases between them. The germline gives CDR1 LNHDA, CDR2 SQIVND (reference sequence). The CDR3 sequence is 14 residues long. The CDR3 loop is CASSIRRQQETQYF. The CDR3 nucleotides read TGTGCCAGTAGTATCCGCAGGCAGCAAGAGACCCAGTACTTC.

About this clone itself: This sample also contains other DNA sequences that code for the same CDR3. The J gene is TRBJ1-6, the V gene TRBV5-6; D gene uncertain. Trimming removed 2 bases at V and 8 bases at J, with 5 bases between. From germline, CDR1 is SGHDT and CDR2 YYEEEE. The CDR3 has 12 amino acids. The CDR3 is CASSFRDSPLHF. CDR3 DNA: TGTGCCAGCAGCTTCCGGGATTCACCCCTCCACTTT.

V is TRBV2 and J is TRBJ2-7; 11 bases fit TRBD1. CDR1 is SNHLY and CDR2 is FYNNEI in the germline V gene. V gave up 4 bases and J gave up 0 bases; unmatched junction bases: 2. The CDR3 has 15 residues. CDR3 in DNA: TGTGCCAGCAGTGGGGACAGGGGGTTCTCCTACGAGCAGTACTTC. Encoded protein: CASSGDRGFSYEQYF.

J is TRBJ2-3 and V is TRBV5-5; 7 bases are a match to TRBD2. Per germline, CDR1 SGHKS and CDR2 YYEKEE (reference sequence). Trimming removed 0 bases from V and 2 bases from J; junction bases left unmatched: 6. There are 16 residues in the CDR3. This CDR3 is CASSLEGGAVTDTQYF. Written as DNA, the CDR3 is TGTGCCAGCAGCTTGGAGGGAGGGGCTGTCACAGATACGCAGTATTTT.

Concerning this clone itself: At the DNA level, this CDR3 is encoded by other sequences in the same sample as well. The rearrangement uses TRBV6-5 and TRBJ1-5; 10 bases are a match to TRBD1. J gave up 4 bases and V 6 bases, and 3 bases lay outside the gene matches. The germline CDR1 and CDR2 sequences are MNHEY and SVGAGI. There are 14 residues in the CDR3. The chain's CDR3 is CASSRDRGNQPQHF. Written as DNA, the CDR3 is TGTGCCAGCAGCCGGGACAGGGGTAATCAGCCCCAGCATTTT.

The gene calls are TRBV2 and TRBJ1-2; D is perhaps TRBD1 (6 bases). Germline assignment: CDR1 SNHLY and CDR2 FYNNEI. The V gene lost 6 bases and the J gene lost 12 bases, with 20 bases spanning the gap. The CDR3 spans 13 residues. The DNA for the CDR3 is TGTGCCAGCAGGGGCTCAAACAGGGTCTCTCACACCTTC. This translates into CASRGSNRVSHTF.

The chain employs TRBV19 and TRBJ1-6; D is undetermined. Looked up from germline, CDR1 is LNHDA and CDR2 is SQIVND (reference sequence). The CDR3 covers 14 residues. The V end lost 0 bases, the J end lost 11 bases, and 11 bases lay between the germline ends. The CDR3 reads CASSIDVSGTPLHF. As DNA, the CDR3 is TGTGCCAGTAGTATAGACGTTTCGGGAACACCCCTCCACTTT.